A selection of T cell receptor beta chains follows, all from one sample in a study of blood T cell repertoires in COVID-19. The assay was immunoSEQ multiplex PCR, and TCRdb's table has in-frame clones only and misses some. Here the sample spans approximately 230,000 clones, 80% to 90% being singletons. Specimen: peripheral blood. The receptors shown here come from a man between 25 and 39 years old who had recovered from COVID-19. Both conserved end residues are part of each CDR3. Fields, in order: J gene, D gene, clone size, V gene, CDR3 DNA, CDR3 protein. A D gene is named only where the DNA matches it firmly. Size is stated for part of the rows, as once, few or many counts, or as a class when the clone is expanded.

j_gene: TRBJ2-7
d_gene: -
abundance: -
v_gene: TRBV27
CDR3nt: TGTGCCAGCGCTGGAGGGTCGACTGGTGGCTCCTACGAGCAGTACTTC
CDR3aa: CASAGGSTGGSYEQYF

j_gene: TRBJ2-2
d_gene: -
abundance: -
v_gene: TRBV10-1
CDR3nt: TGCGCCAGCAGCTCTGAGGGGGGGCCCTCGAACACCGGGGAGCTGTTTTTT
CDR3aa: CASSSEGGPSNTGELFF

j_gene: TRBJ1-6
d_gene: -
abundance: -
v_gene: TRBV7-2
CDR3nt: TGTGCCAGCAGCCTAACAGGGTCCCTGGATTCACCCCTCCACTTT
CDR3aa: CASSLTGSLDSPLHF

j_gene: TRBJ2-5
d_gene: TRBD1
abundance: -
v_gene: TRBV4-1
CDR3nt: TGCGCCAGCAGCCAAGAGGGACAGGGGGCTGTGGAGACCCAGTACTTC
CDR3aa: CASSQEGQGAVETQYF

j_gene: TRBJ2-2
d_gene: -
abundance: -
v_gene: TRBV19
CDR3nt: TGTGCCAGTAGTATTCTGGGGACATCGAACACCGGGGAGCTGTTTTTT
CDR3aa: CASSILGTSNTGELFF

j_gene: TRBJ1-1
d_gene: -
abundance: few
v_gene: TRBV27
CDR3nt: TGTGCCAGCGGGCGCTATGAAGCTTTCTTT
CDR3aa: CASGRYEAFF

j_gene: TRBJ1-6
d_gene: -
abundance: -
v_gene: TRBV7-9
CDR3nt: TGTGCCAGCAGCTTAACCCAAGGGAGTTCACCCCTCCACTTT
CDR3aa: CASSLTQGSSPLHF

j_gene: TRBJ1-5
d_gene: TRBD1
abundance: -
v_gene: TRBV6-2/TRBV6-3
CDR3nt: TGTGCCAGCAGTTACTCGGACAGGGGTAGGAGCAATCAGCCCCAGCATTTT
CDR3aa: CASSYSDRGRSNQPQHF

j_gene: TRBJ1-2
d_gene: -
abundance: -
v_gene: TRBV15
CDR3nt: TGTGCCACCAGCAGAGACCGGACAGATGGCTACACCTTC
CDR3aa: CATSRDRTDGYTF

j_gene: TRBJ1-3
d_gene: -
abundance: -
v_gene: TRBV5-6
CDR3nt: TGTGCCAGCACCAGGGAGGGGTACTCTGGAAACACCATATATTTT
CDR3aa: CASTREGYSGNTIYF

j_gene: TRBJ1-2
d_gene: TRBD1
abundance: -
v_gene: TRBV7-6
CDR3nt: TGTGCCAGCAGCTCGACCACCGCGGCAGGGGGCGAATATGGCTACACCTTC
CDR3aa: CASSSTTAAGGEYGYTF

j_gene: TRBJ1-5
d_gene: -
abundance: -
v_gene: TRBV19
CDR3nt: TGTGCCACTACCGGGGGTGGTCAGCCCCAGCATTTT
CDR3aa: CATTGGGQPQHF

j_gene: TRBJ2-2
d_gene: TRBD1
abundance: -
v_gene: TRBV3-1/TRBV3-2
CDR3nt: TGTGCCAGCAGCCAAAACAGGGGCGGGGAGCTGTTTTTT
CDR3aa: CASSQNRGGELFF

j_gene: TRBJ1-5
d_gene: TRBD1
abundance: once
v_gene: TRBV5-6
CDR3nt: TGTGCCAGCAGCTTTAAACAGGGGGCATTTTCCGATCAGCCCCAGCATTTT
CDR3aa: CASSFKQGAFSDQPQHF

j_gene: TRBJ1-3
d_gene: -
abundance: -
v_gene: TRBV9
CDR3nt: TGTGCCAGCAGCGTAGACAGCATTAGGGGAAACACCATATATTTT
CDR3aa: CASSVDSIRGNTIYF

j_gene: TRBJ2-5
d_gene: TRBD2
abundance: -
v_gene: TRBV5-8
CDR3nt: TGTGCCAGCAGCCCAGGACTAGCGGGCCAAGAGACCCAGTACTTC
CDR3aa: CASSPGLAGQETQYF

j_gene: TRBJ1-4
d_gene: TRBD1
abundance: few
v_gene: TRBV13
CDR3nt: TGTGCCAGCCGACTACAGGGGTGGGAAAAACTGTTTTTT
CDR3aa: CASRLQGWEKLFF

j_gene: TRBJ2-1
d_gene: TRBD1
abundance: -
v_gene: TRBV11-2
CDR3nt: TGTGCCAGCAGCTCCTGGGACAGGGAGGACAATGAGCAGTTCTTC
CDR3aa: CASSSWDREDNEQFF

j_gene: TRBJ2-1
d_gene: TRBD1
abundance: -
v_gene: TRBV10-1
CDR3nt: TGCGCCAGCAACAAAGGACAGGGGGTTTTTGGTGAGCAGTTCTTC
CDR3aa: CASNKGQGVFGEQFF

j_gene: TRBJ1-3
d_gene: TRBD1
abundance: -
v_gene: TRBV5-1
CDR3nt: TGCGCCAGCAGCTTCTCAGGGGGCCCCTCTGGAAACACCATATATTTT
CDR3aa: CASSFSGGPSGNTIYF

j_gene: TRBJ2-1
d_gene: TRBD1
abundance: once
v_gene: TRBV24-1
CDR3nt: TGTGCCACCAGGAGAGGGGACAGGGCCTTTGATGAGCAGTTCTTC
CDR3aa: CATRRGDRAFDEQFF

j_gene: TRBJ1-2
d_gene: TRBD1
abundance: -
v_gene: TRBV5-5
CDR3nt: TGTGCCAGCAGCTCTTCGCGCCCGGGACAGGGGGTTTATGGCTACACCTTC
CDR3aa: CASSSSRPGQGVYGYTF